Listed here is a single TCR beta chain. Germline trimming cut 4 bases from V and 7 bases from J; bases unmatched to any gene: 7. The CDR3 length is 14 residues. From germline, CDR1 is ENHRY and CDR2 SYGVKD. 60 Vbeta and 13 Jbeta primers were used in PCR. Using immunoSEQ multiplex PCR, the repertoire was profiled, and TCRdb retains in-frame clones only, with some absent. Seen here are around 110,000 clones, roughly 80% observed once, and the top ten hold approximately 2.5%. This sample was included in a study of cytomegalovirus exposure and HLA in healthy donors. The genes are TRBV10-3 and TRBJ2-3; 8 bases line up with TRBD2. This receptor was identified in a man aged 30-40 years in good health and CMV-seropositive. Sequenced input: PBMCs. CDR3 region: CAISGAGAVNTQYF. The CDR3 region has the DNA TGTGCCATCAGTGGAGCGGGGGCTGTGAATACGCAGTATTTT.